The 4 T cell receptor beta chains given below trace back to one sample, sequenced in a study of blood T cells in healthy people across ages. Then a second PCR, running roughly 7 to 12 cycles, was carried out with a sample-barcoded 5' primer and a J-beta primer mix. One entry per CDR3 protein results from TCRdb running MiXCR on the 5' RACE reads. The sample has 600,000 or so distinct CDR3 sequences, approximately 30% seen once. Input material: blood. The receptors shown here come from an elderly woman in good health.

In its sample, this clonotype was seen many times. The J gene is TRBJ1-1, the V gene TRBV7-2; TRBD1 matches 10 bases. Trimming at V came to 5 bases and at J to 4 bases, leaving 10 bases not matched to a gene. CDR3 length: 16 residues. The germline V gene has CDR1 SGHTA and CDR2 FQGNSA. The CDR3 protein is CASSQRGTGASTEAFF. The CDR3 DNA is TGTGCCAGCAGCCAACGAGGGACAGGGGCCAGCACTGAAGCTTTCTTT.

Only a few counts were recorded for this clonotype. This sequence may be a read error, since a much larger clone differs from it by one base. The chain is built from TRBV20-1 and TRBJ2-7, with D possibly called TRBD1 or TRBD2 (7 bases each). The V and J ends lost 6 bases and 0 bases respectively, with 15 bases between them. Looked up from germline, CDR1 is DFQATT and CDR2 is SNEGSKA (reference sequence). CDR3 length equals 14 residues. The CDR3 spells CSALRGGISYEQYF. The CDR3 nucleotides are TGCAGTGCACTCAGGGGGGGGATCTCCTACGAGCAGTACTTC.

The chain has TRBV28 and TRBJ1-5, with D hard to call. CDR1 is MDHEN and CDR2 is SYDVKM in the germline V gene. The CDR3 is 13 amino acids. Trimming removed 3 bases from V and 11 bases from J, with 14 bases in between. The CDR3 loop reads CASSLGRVLTQHF. DNA of the CDR3: TGTGCCAGCAGTTTGGGTCGGGTGCTTACCCAGCATTTT.

As for this clonotype: This may be a read error: a much more frequent sequence differs by one nucleotide. The chain recombines TRBV3-1 with TRBJ1-1, with 10 bases aligning to TRBD1. Germline V gives CDR1 LGHDT, CDR2 YNNKEL (reference sequence). The CDR3 covers 15 residues. The CDR3, as DNA: TGTGCCAACAGCCAAGGGACAGGGGTAGGGACTGAAGCTTTCTTT. This encodes CANSQGTGVGTEAFF.